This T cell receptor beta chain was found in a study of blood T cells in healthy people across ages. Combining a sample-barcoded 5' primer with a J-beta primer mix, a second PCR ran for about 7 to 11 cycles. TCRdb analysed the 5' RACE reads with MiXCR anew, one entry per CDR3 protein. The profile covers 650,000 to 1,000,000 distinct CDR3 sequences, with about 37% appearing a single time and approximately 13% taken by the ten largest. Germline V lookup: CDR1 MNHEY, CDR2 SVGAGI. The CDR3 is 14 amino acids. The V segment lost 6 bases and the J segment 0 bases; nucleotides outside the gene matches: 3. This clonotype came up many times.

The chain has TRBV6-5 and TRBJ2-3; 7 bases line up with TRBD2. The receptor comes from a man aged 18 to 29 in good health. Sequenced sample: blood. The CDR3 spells CASRKAGSTDTQYF. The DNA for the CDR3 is TGTGCCAGCAGAAAAGCGGGGAGCACAGATACGCAGTATTTT.